One T cell receptor beta chain is described in this entry. Its antigen is unknown. The data were obtained in a study of T cells in Graves' hyperthyroidism and ophthalmopathy. Study outcomes and limitations: Blood also held most thyroid clonotypes expanded beyond 0.001.

Regions amplified from RNA transcripts were the TCR beta CDR3 regions. First-round RT-PCR of the TCR CDR3 relied on the HTBI primer set. TCRdb redid the calling of the multiplex PCR reads with MiXCR, one entry per CDR3 protein. Found here are a few hundred thousand distinct CDR3 sequences, about a sixth of them singletons; the top ten hold roughly 25%. Diagnosis of hyperthyroidism was new in patients aged 18 to 65, and its duration was under 2 months. Before ophthalmopathy appeared, progressors gave blood at initial hyperthyroidism diagnosis. The CDR3 spans 15 residues. Germline-derived CDR1 and CDR2 are MDHEN and SYDVKM. The V end was cut by 3 bases, the J end by 0 bases, with 9 bases between.

The V call is TRBV28, the J call TRBJ2-4; D unclear. The sequencing input was blood. This clonotype was obtained from a young woman with Graves' hyperthyroidism that later progressed to Graves' ophthalmopathy. The CDR3 DNA follows: TGTGCCAGCAGTTTCTTACTTGCAGCCAAAAACATTCAGTACTTC. Translated, it gives CASSFLLAAKNIQYF.